This entry lists 28 T cell receptor beta chains sequenced from one sample in a study of blood T cell repertoires in COVID-19. TCRdb keeps only in-frame clones here, not all; method: immunoSEQ multiplex PCR. The table has about 190,000 clones, over 75% seen once. The sequenced material came from peripheral blood. These receptors originate from a woman between 65 and 79 years old with acute or convalescent COVID-19.

J is TRBJ2-2 and V is TRBV19, with D tentatively TRBD2 (6 bases). This CDR3 has 17 residues. V lost 5 bases to trimming and J lost 2 bases, with 18 bases between them. CDR1 and CDR2 (germline): LNHDA, SQIVND (reference sequence). The CDR3 is CASSSPGIAENTGELFF. In DNA, the CDR3 is TGTGCCAGTAGTTCCCCGGGGATAGCGGAAAACACCGGGGAGCTGTTTTTT.

The chain links TRBV2 to TRBJ2-3; TRBD2 is a possible D gene (6 bases). The CDR3 runs to 14 residues. Trimming took 4 bases from V and 7 from J, leaving 15 bases between them. CDR1 is SNHLY, CDR2 FYNNEI, per germline. CDR3 bases: TGTGCCAGCAGTGCGGAGGGCATGGGGCATACGCAGTATTTT. Amino acids: CASSAEGMGHTQYF.

V is TRBV27 and J is TRBJ2-7, with a weak D call TRBD2 (6 bases). Germline V gene sequence: CDR1 MNHEY, CDR2 SMNVEV (reference sequence). The CDR3 is 14 residues long. Trimming removed 3 bases from V and 4 bases from J, with 13 bases in between. CDR3 sequence (DNA): TGTGCCAGCAGTTTGGGGGGAGCGAGGTACGAGCAGTACTTC. Amino acid sequence: CASSLGGARYEQYF.

The chain couples TRBV9 to TRBJ1-6, with D unclear. Germline V gene sequence: CDR1 SGDLS, CDR2 YYNGEE. V was pared by 3 bases and J by 6 bases, with 13 bases between. This CDR3 contains 15 residues. CDR3 amino acids: CASSARDYTNSPLHF. The CDR3 nucleotides are TGTGCCAGCAGCGCACGGGATTATACTAATTCACCCCTCCACTTT.

The CDR3 DNA follows: TGTGCCAGCAGCTTGGATTACAGGGAAGGCACTGAAGCTTTCTTT. Protein product: CASSLDYREGTEAFF. V is TRBV5-6 and J is TRBJ1-1, with D possibly TRBD1 on 6 matching bases. The CDR3 spans 15 residues. Trimming removed 0 bases from V and 4 bases from J, with 13 bases in between. In germline, CDR1 is SGHDT, CDR2 YYEEEE.

The chain recombines TRBV19 with TRBJ2-2; 9 nucleotides align to TRBD2. The length of the CDR3 is 17 residues. The V segment lost 8 bases and the J segment 5 bases; nucleotides outside the gene matches: 15. Germline CDR1 LNHDA, CDR2 SQIVND (reference sequence). The CDR3 region is CASGGKGSGSRTGELFF. In DNA, the CDR3 is TGTGCCAGTGGGGGGAAGGGTAGCGGGAGTAGAACCGGGGAGCTGTTTTTT.

This chain connects TRBV6-1 to TRBJ1-5; 8 nucleotides agree with TRBD1. With 3 bases clipped from V and 5 bases from J, the junction kept 15 bases outside the gene matches. The CDR3 has 18 amino acids. CDR1 is MNHNS, CDR2 SASEGT, per germline. CDR3 residues: CASSDLRTRTGRDQPQHF. CDR3 bases: TGTGCCAGCAGTGACTTACGGACTAGGACAGGGAGGGATCAGCCCCAGCATTTT.

This clone was seen just once. In nucleotides, the CDR3 is TGTGCCAGCAGCTTAGTACAGGGAAGGAGGATGAACACTGAAGCTTTCTTT. It is translated as CASSLVQGRRMNTEAFF. This rearrangement joins TRBV7-2 to TRBJ1-1, with D possibly TRBD1 on 6 matching bases. This CDR3 contains 17 residues. CDR1 and CDR2 (germline): SGHTA, FQGNSA. Trimming stripped 1 base from V and 0 bases from J, with 15 bases between.

The chain combines TRBV5-1 with TRBJ2-3; the match to TRBD2 covers 8 bases. V shed 3 bases, J shed 6 bases, and the junction held 3 bases outside the gene matches. The CDR3 loop spans 13 amino acids. The germline V gene encodes CDR1 SGHRS and CDR2 YFSETQ. The CDR3 DNA is TGCGCCAGCAGCTACGGGAGGGAGGATACGCAGTATTTT. Its protein is CASSYGREDTQYF.

This clone occurred a few times. J is TRBJ1-5 and V is TRBV11-2, with TRBD1 matching over 7 bases. Germline V gene data show CDR1 as SGHAT and CDR2 as FQNNGV. V lost 4 bases and J lost 8; bases outside the gene matches: 11. There are 15 residues in the CDR3. This chain's CDR3 is CASSSGTADGEPQHF. The CDR3, as DNA: TGTGCCAGCAGCTCCGGGACAGCCGACGGGGAGCCCCAGCATTTT.

This chain joins TRBV19 and TRBJ2-1; 10 nucleotides agree with TRBD1. Germline lookup yields CDR1 LNHDA and CDR2 SQIVND (reference sequence). The CDR3 spans 15 residues. V was clipped by 6 bases and J by 6 bases; unmatched bases: 8. CDR3 region: CASRRDRGFFNEQFF. CDR3 nucleotides: TGTGCCAGTAGACGGGACAGGGGTTTTTTCAATGAGCAGTTCTTC. Full variable domain (missing parts from reference TRBV19 and TRBJ2-1): DGGITQSPKYLFRKEGQNVTLSCEQNLNHDAMYWYRQDPGQGLRLIYYSQIVNDFQKGDIAEGYSVSREKKESFPLTVTSAQKNPTAFYLCASRRDRGFFNEQFFGPGTRLTVL.

The chain carries TRBV9 and TRBJ1-2; 7 positions agree with TRBD1. The CDR3 length is 13 residues. The V and J ends lost 3 bases and 8 bases, in that order; junction bases with no gene match: 7. Germline V lookup: CDR1 SGDLS, CDR2 YYNGEE. The CDR3 region has the DNA TGTGCCAGCAGCGAGGGACAGAAGGAGGGCTACACCTTC. As protein: CASSEGQKEGYTF. The full variable domain, rest sourced from reference TRBV9 and TRBJ1-2, is DSGVTQTPKHLITATGQRVTLRCSPRSGDLSVYWYQQSLDQGLQFLIQYYNGEERAKGNILERFSAQQFPDLHSELNLSSLELGDSALYFCASSEGQKEGYTFGSGTRLTVV.

This clone occurred once. This chain uses TRBV2 with TRBJ1-1; D is possibly TRBD1 (5 bases). The CDR3 length is 14 residues. Germline-derived CDR1 and CDR2 are SNHLY and FYNNEI. V gave up 4 bases and J gave up 3 bases, with 12 bases separating them. The CDR3: CASSGVSRDTEAFF. CDR3 bases: TGTGCCAGCAGTGGAGTCTCCAGGGACACTGAAGCTTTCTTT.

V and J are TRBV5-4 and TRBJ1-6; D gene unclear. The V and J ends lost 2 bases and 0 bases respectively, with 9 bases between them. The CDR3 extends over 16 amino acids. Germline V CDR1 and CDR2: SGHNT, YYREEE (reference sequence). In nucleotides, the CDR3 is TGTGCCAGCAGCTTCGTAGAAAGCTCCTATAATTCACCCCTCCACTTT. Translated, it gives CASSFVESSYNSPLHF.

This clone was observed a few times. The chain recombines TRBV7-9 with TRBJ2-7; 7 nucleotides align to TRBD2. CDR1 is SEHNR, CDR2 FQNEAQ, per germline (reference sequence). The junction had 2 bases not matched to a gene; V was cut back by 3 bases and J by 6 bases. This CDR3 contains 12 residues. The CDR3 DNA sequence: TGTGCCAGCAGCTTTGTAGCGGGCGAGCAGTACTTC. Translated, it gives CASSFVAGEQYF.

This clone turned up a few times. CDR3 region: CSVDPGQGSEQYF. The CDR3 bases are TGCAGCGTTGACCCGGGACAGGGTTCCGAGCAGTACTTC. V and J are TRBV29-1 and TRBJ2-7; 9 positions agree with TRBD1. The CDR3 loop spans 13 amino acids. CDR1 is SQVTM and CDR2 is ANQGSEA in the germline V gene. J lost 6 bases, V lost 3 bases, and 6 bases had no gene match.

V usage is TRBV5-1 and J usage is TRBJ2-7; D gene ambiguous. The germline V and J ends were trimmed by 0 bases and 7 bases, with 17 bases remaining between them. CDR1 SGHRS and CDR2 YFSETQ come from the germline V gene. The length of the CDR3 is 15 residues. CDR3 coding DNA: TGCGCCAGCAGCTTGGGTCCACCCCAGACTCGGGAGCAGTACTTC. It is translated as CASSLGPPQTREQYF.

The chain links TRBV5-6 to TRBJ1-1; 8 nucleotides agree with TRBD1. Germline V gives CDR1 SGHDT, CDR2 YYEEEE. The V gene end was trimmed by 2 bases and the J gene end by 4 bases; junction bases not matched to a gene: 10. CDR3 length: 16 residues. CDR3 DNA: TGTGCCAGCAGCTTAGGGACAGGCTGGGAGAGCACTGAAGCTTTCTTT. Its translation: CASSLGTGWESTEAFF.

The rearrangement joins TRBV4-2 to TRBJ2-2; D may be TRBD1 (5 bases). Trimming shortened V by 4 bases and J by 2 bases, and 8 bases separated the two germline ends. Germline V gives CDR1 LGHNA, CDR2 YNFKEQ. The CDR3 totals 14 residues. The CDR3 spells CASSPGHNTGELFF. CDR3 nucleotide sequence: TGTGCCAGCAGCCCCGGACACAACACCGGGGAGCTGTTTTTT.

The gene calls are TRBV3-1 (or the pseudogene TRBV3-2) and TRBJ2-7; 12 bases align to TRBD2. The V segment lost 4 bases and the J segment 6 bases; nucleotides outside the gene matches: 4. The CDR3 is 14 residues long. CDR1 is LGHDT, CDR2 YNNKEL, per germline (reference sequence). The CDR3 coding sequence is TGTGCCAGCAGCCCTAGCGGGAGGGCCCCCGAGCAGTACTTC. Amino acid sequence: CASSPSGRAPEQYF.

The chain recombines TRBV7-2 with TRBJ1-2, with D possibly being TRBD1 (5 bases). V was shortened by 1 base and J by 4 bases, with 10 bases between the two germline ends. The germline V gene has CDR1 SGHTA and CDR2 FQGNSA. The CDR3 has 14 amino acids. The CDR3 DNA is TGTGCCAGCAGCTTAGTGGGGGGGGTCTATGGCTACACCTTC. Translation gives CASSLVGGVYGYTF.

V usage is TRBV5-1 and J usage is TRBJ2-3; a possible D gene is TRBD1 (6 bases). CDR1 and CDR2 from the germline V gene are SGHRS and YFSETQ. CDR3 length: 17 amino acids. V was clipped by 4 bases and J by 1 base, with 19 bases between them. The CDR3, as DNA: TGCGCCAGCAGCCTACAGGGTTCGGCACTGGGCACAGATACGCAGTATTTT. It encodes CASSLQGSALGTDTQYF.

This sequence joins TRBV5-4 and TRBJ1-2; the D gene is possibly TRBD1 (6 bases). The CDR3 length is 13 residues. Germline CDR1 SGHNT, CDR2 YYREEE (reference sequence). The V gene lost 4 bases and the J gene lost 7 bases, with 14 bases spanning the gap. CDR3 sequence: CASSLQGSRGYTF. CDR3 coding DNA: TGTGCCAGCAGCCTTCAGGGGTCTCGTGGCTACACCTTC. The complete variable domain, with remaining parts taken from reference TRBV5-4 and TRBJ1-2, reads ETGVTQSPTHLIKTRGQQVTLRCSSQSGHNTVSWYQQALGQGPQFIFQYYREEENGRGNFPPRFSGLQFPNYSSELNVNALELDDSALYLCASSLQGSRGYTFGSGTRLTVV.

V and J are TRBV7-9 and TRBJ2-1; D not resolved. The CDR3 has 15 residues. Germline CDR1 is SEHNR and CDR2 is FQNEAQ (reference sequence). The germline V and J ends were trimmed by 6 bases and 5 bases, with 17 bases remaining between them. CDR3 region: CASSYEVALNNEQFF. DNA of the CDR3: TGTGCCAGCAGTTACGAGGTAGCCTTAAACAATGAGCAGTTCTTC.

The rearrangement joins TRBV7-2 to TRBJ2-5, with 7 nucleotides matching TRBD2. The CDR3 contains 14 residues. Germline V gene sequence: CDR1 SGHTA, CDR2 FQGNSA. The ends lost 2 bases at V and 4 bases at J; junction bases unmatched: 4. For the CDR3, the DNA is TGTGCCAGCAGCTTACTCGGGACTACAGAGACCCAGTACTTC. Amino acid sequence: CASSLLGTTETQYF.

The rearrangement links TRBV27 to TRBJ1-1; 7 nucleotides align to TRBD1. Germline-derived CDR1 and CDR2 are MNHEY and SMNVEV (reference sequence). This CDR3 is built from 14 residues. Unmatched junction bases numbered 3, after V lost 5 bases and J lost 0 bases. The CDR3 nucleotides are TGTGCCAGCAGTAAACAGGGGATGAACACTGAAGCTTTCTTT. Its protein product is CASSKQGMNTEAFF.

The chain links TRBV30 to TRBJ2-3; 12 bases fit TRBD2. Germline CDR1 is GTSNPN and CDR2 is SVGIG (reference sequence). The CDR3 runs 14 residues. The trim removed 3 bases at V and 7 bases at J, leaving 5 bases unmatched. This CDR3 reads CAWRTSGSGNTQYF. Here the CDR3 DNA reads TGTGCCTGGAGGACTAGCGGGAGTGGAAATACGCAGTATTTT.

The rearrangement links TRBV6-6 to TRBJ1-5; 8 bases align to TRBD1. CDR1 and CDR2 (germline): MNHNY, SVGAGI (reference sequence). This CDR3 is 15 amino acids long. With V trimmed by 4 bases and J by 7 bases, 9 bases remained unmatched. DNA of the CDR3: TGTGCCAGCAGTTCCCCCGACAGGGGACACCAGCCCCAGCATTTT. Its translation is CASSSPDRGHQPQHF.